The text below deals with one TCR beta chain. The antigen remains undetermined. Sequenced by immunoSEQ multiplex PCR; TCRdb stores in-frame clones only, minus some. The table includes around 78,000 clones, 91% detected once. The entry originates in a study of siplizumab effects on memory and regulatory T cells. Whole-study findings and limits: Siplizumab significantly lowered the alloreactive sequences that could be traced to unstimulated CD4+ memory cells.

Looked up from germline, CDR1 is MNHEY and CDR2 is SMNVEV (reference sequence). This CDR3 region has 14 residues. Deletions cut 3 bases from V and 0 bases from J, with 9 bases between. Sample: CD8+ T cells sorted from blood. The sequence derives from a human donor in good health. J is TRBJ2-7 and V is TRBV27; D gene uncertain. CDR3 nucleotides: TGTGCCAGCAGTTTCACCGGTGTCTCCTACGAGCAGTACTTC. This gives the protein CASSFTGVSYEQYF.